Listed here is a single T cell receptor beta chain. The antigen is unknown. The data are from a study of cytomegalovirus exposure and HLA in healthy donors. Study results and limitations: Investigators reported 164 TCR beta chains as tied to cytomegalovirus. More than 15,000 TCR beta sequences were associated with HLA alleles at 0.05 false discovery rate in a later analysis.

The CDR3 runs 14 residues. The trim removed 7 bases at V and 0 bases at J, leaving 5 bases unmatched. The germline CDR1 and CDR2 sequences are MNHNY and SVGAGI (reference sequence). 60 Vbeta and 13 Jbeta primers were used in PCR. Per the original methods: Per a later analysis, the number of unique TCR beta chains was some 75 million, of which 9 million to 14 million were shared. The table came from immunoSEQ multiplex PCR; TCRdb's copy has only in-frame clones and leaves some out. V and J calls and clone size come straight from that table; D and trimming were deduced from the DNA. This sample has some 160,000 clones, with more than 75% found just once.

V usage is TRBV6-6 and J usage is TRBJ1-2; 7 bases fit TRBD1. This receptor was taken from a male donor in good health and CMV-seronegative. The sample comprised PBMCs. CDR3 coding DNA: TGTGCCAGCACCCCCGGGACAGCTAACTATGGCTACACCTTC. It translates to CASTPGTANYGYTF.